The clone carrying this T cell receptor beta chain occurred once. These data belong to a study of T cell changes during pregnancy in multiple sclerosis. Repertoires were generated with immunoSEQ multiplex PCR, while TCRdb's copy carries only in-frame clones and drops some. The sample yields about 24,000 clones, more than 75% seen once. The sequence was obtained from a female donor in good health, enrolled as a control in a pregnancy study. The input for sequencing was CD8+ T cells from peripheral blood mononuclear cells, taken in the third trimester of pregnancy.

In nucleotides, the CDR3 is TGTGCCAGCAGCTTCTCGGAGCGGGAACCCCAAGAGACCCAGTACTTC. Its protein is CASSFSEREPQETQYF. V and J are TRBV5-6 and TRBJ2-5, with 7 bases matching TRBD2. The CDR3 length is 16 residues. From germline, CDR1 is SGHDT and CDR2 YYEEEE. Trimming cost V 2 bases and J 1 base; bases outside gene matches: 8.